The rows below give T cell receptor beta chains drawn from one sample of a study of cytomegalovirus exposure and HLA in healthy donors. Sequencing used immunoSEQ multiplex PCR; TCRdb keeps in-frame clones, though not all of them. The table has 250,000 to 300,000 clones, just under 85% seen once. Sequenced: PBMCs. The receptors were sampled from a woman between 40 and 50 years old in good health and CMV-seropositive. CDR3s include the opening cysteine and the closing phenylalanine or tryptophan.

TRBV7-8	TRBJ1-5	CASSLVPPARSAWQPQHF
TRBV29-1	TRBJ2-3	CSARGLADTQYF
TRBV5-6	TRBJ2-7	CASSLGSQPYEQYF
TRBV6-5	TRBJ1-1	CASSRQTGGTEAFF
TRBV21-1	TRBJ2-3	CASSKGPSGGVCDTQYF
TRBV5-4	TRBJ1-3	CASAIWGTGNTIYF
TRBV18	TRBJ1-3	CASSPSLGAVGNTIYF
TRBV18	TRBJ2-7	CASSPPNSGTSPGEQYF
TRBV6-4	TRBJ1-5	CASSNRGLNQPQHF
TRBV4-2	TRBJ2-7	CASSQTLAGEGSYEQYF
TRBV15	TRBJ1-2	CATSSRGQIVNPLGYTF
TRBV6-1	TRBJ2-3	CASSESVASGTADTQYF